The 5 T cell receptor beta chains below all came from one sample that was sequenced in a study of blood T cell repertoires in COVID-19. The repertoire was sequenced with immunoSEQ multiplex PCR; TCRdb's copy has only in-frame clones and lacks some. Of approximately 200,000 clones listed, about 90% are singletons. The material sequenced was PBMCs or T cells enriched from blood (not recorded which). Every receptor here comes from a man in his thirties or forties who had recovered from COVID-19.

The rearrangement uses TRBV7-6 and TRBJ2-7; no clear D. The CDR3 consists of 14 residues. Trimming cost V 5 bases and J 0 bases, with 11 bases left between them. Germline CDR1 SGHVS, CDR2 FNYEAQ. In DNA form, the CDR3 reads TGTGCCAGCAGCCCCGAGGCGTTCTCCTACGAGCAGTACTTC. Translation: CASSPEAFSYEQYF.

The chain has TRBV21-1 and TRBJ1-2. TRBV21-1 is designated a pseudogene. This CDR3 contains 16 residues. The CDR3 DNA reads TGTGCCAGCAACGCCACTCCGACTGTAGCTAACTATGGCTACACCTTC. This sequence encodes CASNATPTVANYGYTF.

This chain joins TRBV27 and TRBJ1-6; no clear D. CDR3 size: 12 residues. Trimming removed 6 bases from V and 10 bases from J, with 10 bases in between. In germline, CDR1 is MNHEY, CDR2 SMNVEV (reference sequence). CDR3 in amino acids: CASSLLRSPLHF. The CDR3 DNA reads as TGTGCCAGCAGCCTACTAAGGTCACCCCTCCACTTT.

V is TRBV28 and J is TRBJ2-5; D gene uncertain. Germline V CDR1 and CDR2: MDHEN, SYDVKM. The CDR3 consists of 14 residues. The V gene lost 1 base and the J gene lost 5 bases, with 11 bases spanning the gap. DNA of the CDR3: TGTGCCAGCAGTTTATATCCTAGACGGGAGACCCAGTACTTC. Its translation: CASSLYPRRETQYF.

The rearrangement links TRBV14 to TRBJ2-1; 13 nucleotides line up with TRBD2. The CDR3 totals 15 residues. Germline-derived CDR1 and CDR2 are SGHDN and FVKESK. Trimming removed 1 base from V and 9 bases from J; junction bases left unmatched: 3. The CDR3 nucleotides are TGTGCCAGCAGCCAAGGACTAGCGGGAGGCGGTGAGCAGTTCTTC. It specifies CASSQGLAGGGEQFF. The full variable domain, with the rest looked up from reference TRBV14 and TRBJ2-1, is EAGVTQFPSHSVIEKGQTVTLRCDPISGHDNLYWYRRVMGKEIKFLLHFVKESKQDESGMPNNRFLAERTGGTYSTLKVQPAELEDSGVYFCASSQGLAGGGEQFFGPGTRLTVL.